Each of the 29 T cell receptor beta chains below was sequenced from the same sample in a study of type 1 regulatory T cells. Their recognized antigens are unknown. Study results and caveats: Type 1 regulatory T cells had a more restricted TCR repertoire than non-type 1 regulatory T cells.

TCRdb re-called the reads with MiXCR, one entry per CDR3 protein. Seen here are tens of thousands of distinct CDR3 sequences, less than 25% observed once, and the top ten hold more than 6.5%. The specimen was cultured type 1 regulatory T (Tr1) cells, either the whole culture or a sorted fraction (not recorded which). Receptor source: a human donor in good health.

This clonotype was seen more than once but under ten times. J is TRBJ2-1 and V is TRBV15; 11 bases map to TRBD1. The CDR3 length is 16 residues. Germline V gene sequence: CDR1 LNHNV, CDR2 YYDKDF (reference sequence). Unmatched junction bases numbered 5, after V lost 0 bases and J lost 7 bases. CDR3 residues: CATSRERGQGDNEQFF. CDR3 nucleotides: TGTGCCACCAGCAGAGAGAGGGGACAGGGGGATAATGAGCAGTTCTTC.

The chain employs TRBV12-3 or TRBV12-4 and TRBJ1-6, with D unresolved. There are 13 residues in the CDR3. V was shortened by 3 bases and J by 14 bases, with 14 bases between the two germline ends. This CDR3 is CASSFRHKRALHF. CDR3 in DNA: TGTGCCAGCAGTTTTCGGCACAAAAGGGCCCTCCACTTT.

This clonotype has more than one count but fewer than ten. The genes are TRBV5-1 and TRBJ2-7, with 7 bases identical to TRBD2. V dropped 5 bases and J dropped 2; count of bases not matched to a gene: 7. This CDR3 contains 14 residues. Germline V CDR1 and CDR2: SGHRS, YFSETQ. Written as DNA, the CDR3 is TGCGCCAGCAGGCGGGCGGGAGAGACCTACGAGCAGTACTTC. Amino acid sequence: CASRRAGETYEQYF.

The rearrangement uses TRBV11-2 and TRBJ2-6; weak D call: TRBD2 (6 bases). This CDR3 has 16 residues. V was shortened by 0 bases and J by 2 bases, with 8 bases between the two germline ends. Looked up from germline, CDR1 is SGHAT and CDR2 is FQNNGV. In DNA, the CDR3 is TGTGCCAGCAGCTTAGATCGCGGGGCTGGGGCCAACGTCCTGACTTTC. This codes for CASSLDRGAGANVLTF.

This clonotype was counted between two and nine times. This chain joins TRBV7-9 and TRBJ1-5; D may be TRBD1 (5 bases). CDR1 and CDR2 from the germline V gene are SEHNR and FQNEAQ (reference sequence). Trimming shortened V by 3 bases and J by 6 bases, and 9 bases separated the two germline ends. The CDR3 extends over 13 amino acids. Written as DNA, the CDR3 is TGTGCCAGCAGCTTGGGGGTCGCTCAGCCCCAGCATTTT. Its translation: CASSLGVAQPQHF.

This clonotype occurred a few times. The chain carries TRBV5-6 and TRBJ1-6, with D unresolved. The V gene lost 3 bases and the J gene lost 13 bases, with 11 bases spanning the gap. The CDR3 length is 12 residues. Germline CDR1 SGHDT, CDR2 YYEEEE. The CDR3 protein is CASSWISGPLHF. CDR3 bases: TGTGCCAGCAGCTGGATTAGTGGGCCCCTCCACTTT.

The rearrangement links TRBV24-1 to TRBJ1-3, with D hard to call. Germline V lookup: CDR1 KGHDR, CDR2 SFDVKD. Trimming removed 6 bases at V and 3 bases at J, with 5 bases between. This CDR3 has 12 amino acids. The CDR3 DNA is TGTGCCACCAGTCCAGGTGGAAACACCATATATTTT. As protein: CATSPGGNTIYF.

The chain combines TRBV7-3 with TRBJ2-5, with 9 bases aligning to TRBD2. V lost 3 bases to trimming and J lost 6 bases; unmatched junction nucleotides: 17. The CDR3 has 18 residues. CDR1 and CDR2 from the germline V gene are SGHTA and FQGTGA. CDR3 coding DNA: TGTGCCAGCAGCTTGGGGACTAGCAGAGAGCCCCTTGGGAAGACCCAGTACTTC. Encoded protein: CASSLGTSREPLGKTQYF. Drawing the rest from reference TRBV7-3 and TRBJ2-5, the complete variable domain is GAGVSQTPSNKVTEKGKYVELRCDPISGHTALYWYRQSLGQGPEFLIYFQGTGAADDSGLPNDRFFAVRPEGSVSTLKIQRTERGDSAVYLCASSLGTSREPLGKTQYFGPGTRLLVL.

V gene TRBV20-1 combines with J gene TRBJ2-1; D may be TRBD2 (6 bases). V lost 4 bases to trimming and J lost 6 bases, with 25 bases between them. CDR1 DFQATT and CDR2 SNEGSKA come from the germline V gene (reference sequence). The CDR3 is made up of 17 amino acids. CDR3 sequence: CSAMTHLARGLVNEQFF. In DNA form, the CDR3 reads TGCAGTGCTATGACCCACCTTGCGCGGGGCCTCGTCAATGAGCAGTTCTTC.

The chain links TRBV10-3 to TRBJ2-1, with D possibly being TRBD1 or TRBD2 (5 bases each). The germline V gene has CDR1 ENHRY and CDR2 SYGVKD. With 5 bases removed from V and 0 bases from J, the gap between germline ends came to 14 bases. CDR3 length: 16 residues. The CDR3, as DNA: TGTGCCATCAGTACCTCCCTTGGGGGCTCCTACAATGAGCAGTTCTTC. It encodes CAISTSLGGSYNEQFF.

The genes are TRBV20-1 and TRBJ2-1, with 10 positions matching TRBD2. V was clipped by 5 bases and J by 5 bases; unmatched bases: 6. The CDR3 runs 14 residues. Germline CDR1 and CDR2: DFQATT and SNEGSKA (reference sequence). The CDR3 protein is CSAAGSGRDNEQFF. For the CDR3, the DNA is TGCAGTGCTGCGGGGAGCGGGAGGGACAATGAGCAGTTCTTC.

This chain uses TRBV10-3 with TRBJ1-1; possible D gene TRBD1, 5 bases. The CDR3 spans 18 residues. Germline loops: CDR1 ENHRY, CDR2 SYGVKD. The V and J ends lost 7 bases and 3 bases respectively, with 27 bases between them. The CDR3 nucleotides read TGTGCCATCAAGTGGACGCTCCGACGGTGGGGGAATCACACTGAAGCTTTCTTT. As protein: CAIKWTLRRWGNHTEAFF.

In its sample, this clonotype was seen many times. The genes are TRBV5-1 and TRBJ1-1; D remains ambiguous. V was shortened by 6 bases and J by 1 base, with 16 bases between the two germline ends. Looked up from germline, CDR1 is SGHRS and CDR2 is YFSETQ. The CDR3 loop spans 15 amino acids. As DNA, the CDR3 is TGCGCCAGCACCGACGGGCGGGGAGGGAACACTGAAGCTTTCTTT. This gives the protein CASTDGRGGNTEAFF.

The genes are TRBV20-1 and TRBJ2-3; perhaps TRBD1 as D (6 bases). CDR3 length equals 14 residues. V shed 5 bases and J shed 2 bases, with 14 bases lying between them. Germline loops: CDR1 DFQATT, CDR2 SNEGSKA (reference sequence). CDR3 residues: CSAVTGAYTDTQYF. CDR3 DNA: TGCAGTGCTGTGACAGGAGCCTACACAGATACGCAGTATTTT.

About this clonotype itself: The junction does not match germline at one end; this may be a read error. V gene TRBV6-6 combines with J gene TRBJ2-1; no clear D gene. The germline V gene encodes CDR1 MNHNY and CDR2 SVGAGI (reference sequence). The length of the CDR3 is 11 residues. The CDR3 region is CASRSLNEQSF. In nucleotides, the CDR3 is TGTGCCAGCAGGTCACTCAATGAGCAGTCCTTC.

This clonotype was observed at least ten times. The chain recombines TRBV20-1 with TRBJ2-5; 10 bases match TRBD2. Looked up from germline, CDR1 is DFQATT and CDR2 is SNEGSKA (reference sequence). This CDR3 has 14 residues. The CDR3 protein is CSLPAGGPRETQYF. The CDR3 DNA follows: TGCAGCCTGCCAGCGGGAGGGCCGCGAGAGACCCAGTACTTC.

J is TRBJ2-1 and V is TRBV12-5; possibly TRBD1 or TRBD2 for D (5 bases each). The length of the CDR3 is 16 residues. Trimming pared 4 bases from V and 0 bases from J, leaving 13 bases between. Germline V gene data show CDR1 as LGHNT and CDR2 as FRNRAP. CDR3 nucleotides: TGTGCTAGTGGTTGGGGGACCTACGGCTCCTACAATGAGCAGTTCTTC. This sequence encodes CASGWGTYGSYNEQFF.

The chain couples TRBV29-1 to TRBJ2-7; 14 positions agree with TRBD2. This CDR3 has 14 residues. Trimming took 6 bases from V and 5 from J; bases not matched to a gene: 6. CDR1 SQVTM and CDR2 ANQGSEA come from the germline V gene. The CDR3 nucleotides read TGCAGCGTCCAAGGACTAGCGGGAGGAAACGAGCAGTACTTC. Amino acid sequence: CSVQGLAGGNEQYF.

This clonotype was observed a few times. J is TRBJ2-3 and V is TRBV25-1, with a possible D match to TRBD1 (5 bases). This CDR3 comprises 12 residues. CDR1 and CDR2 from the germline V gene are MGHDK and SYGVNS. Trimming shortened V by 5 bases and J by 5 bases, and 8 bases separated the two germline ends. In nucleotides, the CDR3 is TGTGCCAGCAGTACCCAGGGAGATACGCAGTATTTT. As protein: CASSTQGDTQYF.

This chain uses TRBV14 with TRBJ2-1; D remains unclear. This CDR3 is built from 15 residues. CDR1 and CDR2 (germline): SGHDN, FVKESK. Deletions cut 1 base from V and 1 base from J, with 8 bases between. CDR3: CASSQGLSSYNEQFF. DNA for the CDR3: TGTGCCAGCAGCCAAGGCCTCAGTTCCTACAATGAGCAGTTCTTC.

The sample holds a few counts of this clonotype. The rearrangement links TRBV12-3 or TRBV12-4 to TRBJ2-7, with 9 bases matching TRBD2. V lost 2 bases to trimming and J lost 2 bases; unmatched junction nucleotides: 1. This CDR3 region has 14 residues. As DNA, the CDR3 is TGTGCCAGCAGTTTACTAGCGGGACCCTACGAGCAGTACTTC. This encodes CASSLLAGPYEQYF.

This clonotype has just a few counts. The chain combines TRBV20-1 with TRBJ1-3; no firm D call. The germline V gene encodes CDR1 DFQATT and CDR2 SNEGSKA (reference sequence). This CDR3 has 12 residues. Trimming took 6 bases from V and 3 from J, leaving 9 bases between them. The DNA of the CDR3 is TGCAGTGCCCCCACTGTTGGAAACACCATATATTTT. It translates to CSAPTVGNTIYF.

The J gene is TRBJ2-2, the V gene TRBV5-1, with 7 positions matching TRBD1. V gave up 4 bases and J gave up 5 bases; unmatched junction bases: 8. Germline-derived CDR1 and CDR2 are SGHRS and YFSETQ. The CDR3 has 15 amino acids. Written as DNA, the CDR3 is TGCGCCAGCAGCAAAAGGACAGGTCAGACCGGGGAGCTGTTTTTT. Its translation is CASSKRTGQTGELFF. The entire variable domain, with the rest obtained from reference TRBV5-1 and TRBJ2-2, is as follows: KAGVTQTPRYLIKTRGQQVTLSCSPISGHRSVSWYQQTPGQGLQFLFEYFSETQRNKGNFPGRFSGRQFSNSRSEMNVSTLELGDSALYLCASSKRTGQTGELFFGEGSRLTVL.

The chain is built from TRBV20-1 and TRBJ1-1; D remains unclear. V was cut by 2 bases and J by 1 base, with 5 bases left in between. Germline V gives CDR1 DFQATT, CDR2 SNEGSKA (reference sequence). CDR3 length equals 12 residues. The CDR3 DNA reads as TGCAGTGCTAGATACGCGAACACTGAAGCTTTCTTT. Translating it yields CSARYANTEAFF.

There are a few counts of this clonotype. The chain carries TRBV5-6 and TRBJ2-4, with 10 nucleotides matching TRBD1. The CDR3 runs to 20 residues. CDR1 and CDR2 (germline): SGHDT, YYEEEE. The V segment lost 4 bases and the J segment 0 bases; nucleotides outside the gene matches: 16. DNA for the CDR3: TGTGCCAGCAGCCCGAGGATCGGGACAGGGGAATACTCAGCCAAAAACATTCAGTACTTC. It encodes CASSPRIGTGEYSAKNIQYF.

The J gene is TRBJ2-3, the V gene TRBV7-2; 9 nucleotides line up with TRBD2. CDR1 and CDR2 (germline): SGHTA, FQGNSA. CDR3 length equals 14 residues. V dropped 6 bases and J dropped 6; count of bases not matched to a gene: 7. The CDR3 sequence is CASSSSGAVDTQYF. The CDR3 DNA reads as TGTGCCAGCAGTTCTAGCGGGGCAGTCGATACGCAGTATTTT.

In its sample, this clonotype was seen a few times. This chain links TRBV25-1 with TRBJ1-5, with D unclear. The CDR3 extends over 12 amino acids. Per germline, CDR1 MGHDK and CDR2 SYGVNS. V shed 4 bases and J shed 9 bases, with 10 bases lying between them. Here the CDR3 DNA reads TGTGCCAGCAGTGGGTCTGGGATGCCCCAGCATTTT. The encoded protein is CASSGSGMPQHF. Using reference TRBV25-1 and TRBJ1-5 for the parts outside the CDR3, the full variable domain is EADIYQTPRYLVIGTGKKITLECSQTMGHDKMYWYQQDPGMELHLIHYSYGVNSTEKGDLSSESTVSRIRTEHFPLTLESARPSHTSQYLCASSGSGMPQHFGDGTRLSIL.

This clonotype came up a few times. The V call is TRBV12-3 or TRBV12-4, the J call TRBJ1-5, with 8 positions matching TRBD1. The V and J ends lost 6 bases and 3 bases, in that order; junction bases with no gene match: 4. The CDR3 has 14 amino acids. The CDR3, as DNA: TGTGCCAGCAGGGAGGACAGGGCCAATCAGCCCCAGCATTTT. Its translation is CASREDRANQPQHF.

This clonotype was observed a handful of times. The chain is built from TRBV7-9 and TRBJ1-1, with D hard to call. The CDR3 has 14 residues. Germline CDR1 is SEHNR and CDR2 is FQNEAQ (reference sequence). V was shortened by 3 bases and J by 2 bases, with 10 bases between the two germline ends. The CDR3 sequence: CASSFPQKNTEAFF. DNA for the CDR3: TGTGCCAGCAGCTTCCCCCAGAAAAACACTGAAGCTTTCTTT. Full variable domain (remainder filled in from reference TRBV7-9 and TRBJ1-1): DTGVSQNPRHKITKRGQNVTFRCDPISEHNRLYWYRQTLGQGPEFLTYFQNEAQLEKSRLLSDRFSAERPKGSFSTLEIQRTEQGDSAMYLCASSFPQKNTEAFFGQGTRLTVV.